The 17 T cell receptor beta chains below were found in one sample sequenced in a study of blood T cell repertoires in COVID-19. This table comes from immunoSEQ multiplex PCR, and its TCRdb copy is limited to in-frame clones, with some not included. The data hold about 200,000 clones, with 75% to 85% observed a single time. Sample: peripheral blood. All receptors derive from a human donor in a cohort sampled during active COVID-19.

This sequence joins TRBV28 and TRBJ2-3; 9 positions match TRBD2. CDR3 length equals 16 residues. Per germline, CDR1 MDHEN and CDR2 SYDVKM. Trimming cost V 6 bases and J 0 bases; bases outside gene matches: 7. CDR3 in amino acids: CASSYSLAGSTDTQYF. Here the CDR3 DNA reads TGTGCCAGCAGCTACAGCCTAGCGGGGAGCACAGATACGCAGTATTTT.

The CDR3 sequence is CATSITGENEQFF. CDR3 nucleotide sequence: TGTGCCACCAGCATTACAGGGGAGAATGAGCAGTTCTTC. This chain connects TRBV15 to TRBJ2-1; 7 bases map to TRBD1. Germline CDR1 reads LNHNV; CDR2 reads YYDKDF (reference sequence). The CDR3 is 13 amino acids. Losses at the gene ends were 4 bases for V and 7 bases for J; bases not matched to a gene: 4.

This clone was recorded at least ten times. CDR3 region: CASRGTPSYEQYF. In DNA form, the CDR3 reads TGTGCCAGCAGGGGGACACCGTCCTACGAGCAGTACTTC. The chain couples TRBV28 to TRBJ2-7; TRBD1 is a possible D gene (6 bases). Trimming shortened V by 6 bases and J by 1 base, and 10 bases separated the two germline ends. The CDR3 runs to 13 residues. Germline V gene data show CDR1 as MDHEN and CDR2 as SYDVKM.

The chain carries TRBV19 and TRBJ2-7; TRBD2 agrees at 12 bases. This CDR3 comprises 15 residues. With 6 bases clipped from V and 3 bases from J, the junction kept 6 bases outside the gene matches. Germline V gene sequence: CDR1 LNHDA, CDR2 SQIVND (reference sequence). CDR3 region: CASRRGLAGSYEQYF. CDR3 sequence (DNA): TGTGCCAGTAGGCGAGGACTAGCGGGGAGCTACGAGCAGTACTTC.

The J gene is TRBJ2-3, the V gene TRBV19; 7 nucleotides line up with TRBD2. The CDR3 runs 15 residues. Looked up from germline, CDR1 is LNHDA and CDR2 is SQIVND (reference sequence). V shed 1 base, J shed 3 bases, and the junction held 4 bases outside the gene matches. The CDR3 spells CASSIGGRGTDTQYF. Written as DNA, the CDR3 is TGTGCCAGTAGTATAGGCGGGAGAGGAACAGATACGCAGTATTTT.

The gene calls are TRBV20-1 and TRBJ2-1; no firm D call. The germline V gene has CDR1 DFQATT and CDR2 SNEGSKA (reference sequence). Trimming took off 3 bases at V and 12 bases at J, with 9 bases between the two ends. This CDR3 has 10 amino acids. The CDR3 bases are TGCAGTGCTAGCCAGTCTTTGCAGTTCTTC. Its translation is CSASQSLQFF.

The chain uses TRBV6-1 and TRBJ1-5; 7 bases are shared with TRBD1. Looked up from germline, CDR1 is MNHNS and CDR2 is SASEGT. CDR3 size: 17 residues. V shed 0 bases, J shed 2 bases, and the junction held 7 bases outside the gene matches. In DNA, the CDR3 is TGTGCCAGCAGTGAAGCTCAACAGGGGATCGGCAATCAGCCCCAGCATTTT. This gives the protein CASSEAQQGIGNQPQHF.

V gene TRBV10-3 combines with J gene TRBJ2-5, with TRBD2 as a possible D gene (5 bases). Trimming shortened V by 8 bases and J by 4 bases, and 14 bases separated the two germline ends. Germline values: CDR1 ENHRY, CDR2 SYGVKD. The CDR3 sequence is 13 residues long. The DNA for the CDR3 is TGTGCCATCGCGAAGGGAGAGGGAGAGACCCAGTACTTC. Translated, it gives CAIAKGEGETQYF.

This chain links TRBV10-2 with TRBJ1-5; a possible D gene is TRBD1 (5 bases). This CDR3 comprises 15 residues. Per germline, CDR1 WSHSY and CDR2 SAAADI. The V gene lost 8 bases and the J gene lost 1 base, with 15 bases spanning the gap. CDR3: CASAGGFSSNQPQHF. The CDR3 bases are TGCGCCAGCGCCGGGGGGTTTTCGAGCAATCAGCCCCAGCATTTT.

CDR3 protein: CASSLYGVNYGYTF. CDR3 nucleotide sequence: TGTGCCAGCAGCTTATACGGAGTTAACTATGGCTACACCTTC. V and J are TRBV13 and TRBJ1-2; D remains unclear. The CDR3 is made up of 14 amino acids. In germline, CDR1 is PRHDT, CDR2 FYEKMQ (reference sequence). Trimming stripped 2 bases from V and 1 base from J, with 8 bases between.

This rearrangement joins TRBV19 to TRBJ2-5; 7 bases line up with TRBD2. The CDR3 has 15 residues. V dropped 1 base and J dropped 2; count of bases not matched to a gene: 4. The germline V gene has CDR1 LNHDA and CDR2 SQIVND (reference sequence). The CDR3 DNA follows: TGTGCCAGTAGTATAGGCCCTAGCGGACAAGAGACCCAGTACTTC. Protein: CASSIGPSGQETQYF.

DNA for the CDR3: TGTGCCACCAGCAGAGATAATCAGGGAAGGGGCTACACCTTC. Translating it yields CATSRDNQGRGYTF. The chain couples TRBV15 to TRBJ1-2; TRBD1 is a possible D gene (5 bases). The CDR3 consists of 14 residues. V was shortened by 0 bases and J by 8 bases, with 13 bases between the two germline ends. Germline assignment: CDR1 LNHNV and CDR2 YYDKDF (reference sequence).

This clone was recorded only once. The chain couples TRBV1 to TRBJ2-5; the D segment call TRBD1 is taken from the table without a DNA check. TRBV1 is a documented pseudogene. This CDR3 region has 14 residues. CDR3 region: CTSSRGQTQETQYF. The CDR3, as DNA: TGCACCAGCAGCAGGGGACAGACCCAAGAGACCCAGTACTTC.

The V and J genes are TRBV5-1 and TRBJ1-4, with D possibly TRBD1 on 6 matching bases. V lost 4 bases and J 8 bases, leaving 21 bases between the germline ends. Germline V gene data show CDR1 as SGHRS and CDR2 as YFSETQ. CDR3 length equals 16 residues. The CDR3 DNA follows: TGCGCCAGCAGCCCCGGGGGGGCCCGTCTAGGAGAAAAACTGTTTTTT. Residues: CASSPGGARLGEKLFF.

Only one count was recorded for this clone. The J gene is TRBJ2-3, the V gene TRBV28; the match to TRBD2 covers 8 bases. Germline V gene data show CDR1 as MDHEN and CDR2 as SYDVKM. The CDR3 sequence is 18 residues long. The junction had 15 bases not matched to a gene; V was cut back by 1 base and J by 6 bases. The CDR3 loop is CASSLYNSGTRLSDTQYF. CDR3 bases: TGTGCCAGCAGTTTATACAATTCCGGGACTAGGCTCTCCGATACGCAGTATTTT. Supplemented by reference TRBV28 and TRBJ2-3, the full variable domain reads DVKVTQSSRYLVKRTGEKVFLECVQDMDHENMFWYRQDPGLGLRLIYFSYDVKMKEKGDIPEGYSVSREKKERFSLILESASTNQTSMYLCASSLYNSGTRLSDTQYFGPGTRLTVL.

J is TRBJ1-5 and V is TRBV2; D is perhaps TRBD1 (5 bases). In germline, CDR1 is SNHLY, CDR2 FYNNEI. Trimming left V 6 bases short and J 4 bases short, with 7 bases between. This CDR3 is built from 12 residues. The CDR3 DNA sequence: TGTGCCAGCAGGCAGGGAAATCAGCCCCAGCATTTT. This translates into CASRQGNQPQHF. Complete variable domain (other parts from reference TRBV2 and TRBJ1-5): EPEVTQTPSHQVTQMGQEVILRCVPISNHLYFYWYRQILGQKVEFLVSFYNNEISEKSEIFDDQFSVERPDGSNFTLKIRSTKLEDSAMYFCASRQGNQPQHFGDGTRLSIL.

The V and J genes are TRBV25-1 and TRBJ2-3, with TRBD1 matching 10 bases. Germline-derived CDR1 and CDR2 are MGHDK and SYGVNS. This CDR3 spans 17 amino acids. J lost 2 bases, V lost 0 bases, and 5 bases had no gene match. DNA for the CDR3: TGTGCCAGCAGTGAATACAAGACAGGGGGCATCACAGATACGCAGTATTTT. Its translation is CASSEYKTGGITDTQYF.